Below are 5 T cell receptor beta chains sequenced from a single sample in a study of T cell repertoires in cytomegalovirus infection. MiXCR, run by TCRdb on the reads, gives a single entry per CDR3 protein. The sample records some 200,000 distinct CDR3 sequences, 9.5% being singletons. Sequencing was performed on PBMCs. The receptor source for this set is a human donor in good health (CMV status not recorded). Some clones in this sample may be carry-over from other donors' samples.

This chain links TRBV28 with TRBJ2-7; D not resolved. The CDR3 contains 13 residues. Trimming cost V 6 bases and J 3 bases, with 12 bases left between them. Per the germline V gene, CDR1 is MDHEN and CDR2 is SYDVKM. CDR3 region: CASSPSQNYEQYF. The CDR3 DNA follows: TGTGCCAGCAGCCCCTCGCAGAACTACGAGCAGTACTTC. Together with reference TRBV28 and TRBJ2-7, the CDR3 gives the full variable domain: DVKVTQSSRYLVKRTGEKVFLECVQDMDHENMFWYRQDPGLGLRLIYFSYDVKMKEKGDIPEGYSVSREKKERFSLILESASTNQTSMYLCASSPSQNYEQYFGPGTRLTVT.

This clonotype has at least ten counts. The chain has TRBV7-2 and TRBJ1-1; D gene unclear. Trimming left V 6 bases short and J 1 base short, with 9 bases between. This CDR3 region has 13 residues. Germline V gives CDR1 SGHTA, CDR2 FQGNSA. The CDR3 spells CASSQHKNTEAFF. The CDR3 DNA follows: TGTGCCAGCAGTCAACACAAGAACACTGAAGCTTTCTTT.

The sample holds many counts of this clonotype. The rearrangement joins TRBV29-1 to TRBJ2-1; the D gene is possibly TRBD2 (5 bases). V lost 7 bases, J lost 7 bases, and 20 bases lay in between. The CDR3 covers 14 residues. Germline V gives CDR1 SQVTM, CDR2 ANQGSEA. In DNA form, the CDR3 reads TGCAGCGCCTTCGCGGGTGGGCTAGAAAATGAGCAGTTCTTC. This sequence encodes CSAFAGGLENEQFF.

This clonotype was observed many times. The CDR3 reads CASGREFNEQFF. The CDR3 region has the DNA TGTGCCAGCGGTAGGGAGTTCAATGAGCAGTTCTTC. V usage is TRBV28 and J usage is TRBJ2-1, with a weak D call TRBD2 (5 bases). Trimming removed 8 bases at V and 6 bases at J, with 11 bases between. The CDR3 is made up of 12 amino acids. Germline lookup yields CDR1 MDHEN and CDR2 SYDVKM.

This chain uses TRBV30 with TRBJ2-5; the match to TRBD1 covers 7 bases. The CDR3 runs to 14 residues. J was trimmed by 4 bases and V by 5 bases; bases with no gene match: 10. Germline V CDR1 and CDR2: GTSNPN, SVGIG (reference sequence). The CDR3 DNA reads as TGTGCCTGGGAGACGACAGGGATTAGAGAGACCCAGTACTTC. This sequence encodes CAWETTGIRETQYF.